The 24 T cell receptor beta chains below come from one sample, sequenced in a study of PD-1 blockade in classical Hodgkin lymphoma. There was relapse after autologous stem cell transplantation in every patient, and there was variation in brentuximab vedotin exposure. Sequencing was performed with immunoSEQ multiplex PCR; in TCRdb, only in-frame clones are kept and a portion is missing. The sample holds roughly 42,000 clones, about 74% seen once. The sequenced sample was peripheral blood mononuclear cells (PBMCs), obtained at baseline. The source of these receptors is a human donor with classical Hodgkin lymphoma.

This clone appeared a single time. The identical CDR3 is also encoded by other nucleotide sequences in the sample. The gene calls are TRBV28 and TRBJ2-7; D might be TRBD2 (5 bases). Deletions cut 3 bases from V and 0 bases from J, with 9 bases between. Germline CDR1 is MDHEN and CDR2 is SYDVKM. This CDR3 comprises 14 residues. For the CDR3, the DNA is TGTGCCAGCAGTTTGGTGGGGAGCTCCTACGAGCAGTACTTC. Encoded protein: CASSLVGSSYEQYF.

V and J are TRBV7-8 and TRBJ2-1; D ambiguous. The CDR3 runs 12 residues. V dropped 4 bases and J dropped 8 bases, with 9 bases sitting between them. CDR1 is SGHVS and CDR2 is FQNEAQ in the germline V gene. The CDR3, as DNA: TGTGCCAGCAGCTCTAGGAATCATGAGCAGTTCTTC. It codes for CASSSRNHEQFF.

In its sample, this clone was seen a few times. The J gene is TRBJ1-5, the V gene TRBV19; 8 bases match TRBD1. Trimming removed 10 bases from V and 4 bases from J; junction bases left unmatched: 9. The CDR3 consists of 14 residues. CDR1 LNHDA and CDR2 SQIVND come from the germline V gene (reference sequence). The CDR3 loop is CATRRQGQNQPQHF. The CDR3 nucleotides read TGTGCCACCAGGAGACAGGGGCAAAATCAGCCCCAGCATTTT.

The chain joins TRBV27 to TRBJ2-2; 10 bases align to TRBD2. Germline V gives CDR1 MNHEY, CDR2 SMNVEV (reference sequence). This CDR3 spans 14 amino acids. V was clipped by 10 bases and J by 7 bases; unmatched bases: 9. The CDR3 sequence is CATNPLAGVGELFF. CDR3 nucleotide sequence: TGTGCCACCAATCCCCTAGCGGGAGTCGGGGAGCTGTTTTTT.

The chain recombines TRBV9 with TRBJ2-7; 12 bases align to TRBD2. The V segment lost 4 bases and the J segment 7 bases; nucleotides outside the gene matches: 9. Germline lookup yields CDR1 SGDLS and CDR2 YYNGEE. This CDR3 is built from 15 residues. Written as DNA, the CDR3 is TGTGCCAGCAGCCCGACTAGCGGGAGATCGGGGGAGCAGTACTTC. It translates to CASSPTSGRSGEQYF.

The rearrangement links TRBV19 to TRBJ2-3; 11 bases agree with TRBD2. The CDR3 runs to 15 residues. Per germline, CDR1 LNHDA and CDR2 SQIVND (reference sequence). J was trimmed by 4 bases and V by 5 bases; bases with no gene match: 5. In DNA, the CDR3 is TGTGCCAGTAGTTCAGTAGCGGGAGGGCCAGATACGCAGTATTTT. This codes for CASSSVAGGPDTQYF.

The chain couples TRBV5-4 to TRBJ2-7, with a tentative D call TRBD1 (6 bases). CDR3 length: 14 amino acids. CDR1 SGHNT and CDR2 YYREEE come from the germline V gene (reference sequence). V lost 0 bases and J lost 7, with 14 bases in between. CDR3 residues: CASSLGGQGREQYF. CDR3 nucleotides: TGTGCCAGCAGCTTGGGGGGTCAGGGGCGAGAGCAGTACTTC.

This clone was observed once. The chain combines TRBV10-3 with TRBJ2-5; TRBD2 aligns across 9 bases. The trim removed 4 bases at V and 3 bases at J, leaving 9 bases unmatched. From germline, CDR1 is ENHRY and CDR2 SYGVKD. CDR3 length equals 16 residues. In nucleotides, the CDR3 is TGTGCCATCAGTGGGCGGTTGGCTAGCGGGGAAGAGACCCAGTACTTC. As protein: CAISGRLASGEETQYF.

The chain has TRBV9 and TRBJ2-3, with TRBD1 identical over 7 bases. Germline loops: CDR1 SGDLS, CDR2 YYNGEE. Losses at the gene ends were 1 base for V and 3 bases for J; bases not matched to a gene: 8. This CDR3 contains 16 residues. CDR3 bases: TGTGCCAGCAGCGTAACGACCGACAGGGAGACAGATACGCAGTATTTT. Its translation: CASSVTTDRETDTQYF.

This chain links TRBV7-2 with TRBJ1-1; 7 bases fit TRBD1. The CDR3 loop spans 14 amino acids. Germline assignment: CDR1 SGHTA and CDR2 FQGNSA. J was trimmed by 4 bases and V by 2 bases; bases with no gene match: 4. DNA of the CDR3: TGTGCCAGCAGCTTACCGACAGGGAGCACTGAAGCTTTCTTT. This sequence encodes CASSLPTGSTEAFF.

This clone was found a few times. The V call is TRBV7-9, the J call TRBJ2-7; 8 bases are shared with TRBD2. Germline V gene sequence: CDR1 SEHNR, CDR2 FQNEAQ (reference sequence). V shed 5 bases, J shed 3 bases, and the junction held 6 bases outside the gene matches. The CDR3 is 14 amino acids. CDR3 nucleotides: TGTGCCAGCAGCCAAATAGCGGGGCACTACGAGCAGTACTTC. Encoded protein: CASSQIAGHYEQYF.

The V and J genes are TRBV30 and TRBJ2-7, with TRBD2 as a possible D gene (6 bases). V was trimmed by 1 base and J by 6 bases, leaving 10 bases between them. The V gene's germline CDR1 is GTSNPN and CDR2 SVGIG (reference sequence). This CDR3 spans 12 amino acids. CDR3 residues: CAWSGLVSEQYF. DNA for the CDR3: TGTGCCTGGAGTGGACTAGTATCCGAGCAGTACTTC.

The chain combines TRBV18 with TRBJ2-7; tentatively, D is TRBD1 (5 bases). This CDR3 is 14 amino acids long. Per germline, CDR1 KGHSH and CDR2 LQKENI. V was cut by 5 bases and J by 2 bases, with 13 bases left in between. The CDR3 loop reads CASSEEGVPYEQYF. The CDR3 bases are TGTGCCAGCTCAGAGGAAGGGGTCCCCTACGAGCAGTACTTC.

The chain joins TRBV6-5 to TRBJ2-7; D not resolved. This CDR3 has 14 amino acids. CDR1 and CDR2 (germline): MNHEY, SVGAGI. The V gene lost 4 bases and the J gene lost 0 bases, with 10 bases spanning the gap. The CDR3 nucleotides read TGTGCCAGCAGTTTCTCGGAAGACTCCTACGAGCAGTACTTC. Translating gives CASSFSEDSYEQYF.

This chain links TRBV6-6 with TRBJ2-1; no clear D gene. The CDR3 runs 12 residues. The V gene lost 7 bases and the J gene lost 8 bases, with 12 bases spanning the gap. The germline gives CDR1 MNHNY, CDR2 SVGAGI (reference sequence). CDR3 sequence: CASKDTRHEQFF. CDR3 in DNA: TGTGCCAGCAAAGACACCCGCCATGAGCAGTTCTTC.

This chain uses TRBV19 with TRBJ2-2; no clear D. V lost 3 bases, J lost 7 bases, and 15 bases lay in between. Germline assignment: CDR1 LNHDA and CDR2 SQIVND (reference sequence). The CDR3 loop spans 15 amino acids. Here the CDR3 DNA reads TGTGCCAGTAGTATTTACCCCACGGGTAGCGGGGAGCTGTTTTTT. Protein sequence: CASSIYPTGSGELFF.

The genes are TRBV9 and TRBJ2-2; 9 bases are a match to TRBD2. With 6 bases clipped from V and 4 bases from J, the junction kept 16 bases outside the gene matches. Germline V gene lookup returns CDR1 SGDLS and CDR2 YYNGEE. The CDR3 spans 18 residues. CDR3 nucleotides: TGTGCCAGCACCCTAGCTCGGTTAGCGGGAGCCGGCACCGGGGAGCTGTTTTTT. Its protein product is CASTLARLAGAGTGELFF.

The chain has TRBV28 and TRBJ2-2; no firm D call. Germline V gene data show CDR1 as MDHEN and CDR2 as SYDVKM. V lost 4 bases and J lost 5, with 8 bases in between. The CDR3 runs to 13 residues. CDR3 bases: TGTGCCAGCAGTTCCTACACTACCGGGGAGCTGTTTTTT. Its translation: CASSSYTTGELFF.

The table lists this clone with a count of one. This chain links TRBV28 with TRBJ2-7; D may match TRBD1 or TRBD2 (8 bases each). The V end lost 5 bases, the J end lost 2 bases, and 19 bases lay between the germline ends. CDR3 size: 16 residues. Germline CDR1 MDHEN, CDR2 SYDVKM. This CDR3 is CASSQYSGTGAYEQYF. The CDR3 bases are TGTGCCAGCAGTCAGTATAGCGGGACAGGAGCCTACGAGCAGTACTTC.

The rearrangement joins TRBV28 to TRBJ2-7, with 7 bases aligning to TRBD2. Per germline, CDR1 MDHEN and CDR2 SYDVKM. The CDR3 spans 15 residues. V gave up 4 bases and J gave up 4 bases; unmatched junction bases: 10. CDR3 coding DNA: TGTGCCAGCAGTTCCGAGGCTAGCGGACTATACGAGCAGTACTTC. Protein: CASSSEASGLYEQYF.

This chain uses TRBV5-1 with TRBJ2-7, with 8 bases matching TRBD2. CDR1 is SGHRS and CDR2 is YFSETQ in the germline V gene. Trimming at V came to 0 bases and at J to 6 bases, leaving 8 bases not matched to a gene. There are 15 residues in the CDR3. CDR3 coding DNA: TGCGCCAGCAGCTTGGAGACGGGAGGGTTCCCCGAGCAGTACTTC. Translation gives CASSLETGGFPEQYF.

The V and J genes are TRBV27 and TRBJ2-7; D is unresolved. CDR1 and CDR2 (germline): MNHEY, SMNVEV (reference sequence). The ends were cut back, 2 bases at V and 6 bases at J, with 23 bases in the middle. The CDR3 length is 17 residues. The CDR3 reads CASSLTTSGLYPGEQYF. The CDR3, as DNA: TGTGCCAGCAGTTTAACTACCTCGGGTCTCTACCCTGGCGAGCAGTACTTC.

J is TRBJ2-2 and V is TRBV19; 8 positions agree with TRBD2. The trim removed 4 bases at V and 3 bases at J, leaving 1 base unmatched. This CDR3 has 14 amino acids. From germline, CDR1 is LNHDA and CDR2 SQIVND (reference sequence). The CDR3 region is CASSNGGDTGELFF. CDR3 DNA: TGTGCCAGTAGTAACGGGGGGGACACCGGGGAGCTGTTTTTT. Full variable domain (outside the CDR3, taken from reference TRBV19 and TRBJ2-2): DGGITQSPKYLFRKEGQNVTLSCEQNLNHDAMYWYRQDPGQGLRLIYYSQIVNDFQKGDIAEGYSVSREKKESFPLTVTSAQKNPTAFYLCASSNGGDTGELFFGEGSRLTVL.

The CDR3 region is CASSLSMNTEAFF. The CDR3 nucleotides read TGTGCCAGCAGTCTAAGCATGAACACTGAAGCTTTCTTT. J is TRBJ1-1 and V is TRBV6-5; D ambiguous. V gave up 5 bases and J gave up 0 bases, with 7 bases separating them. The CDR3 consists of 13 residues. CDR1 MNHEY and CDR2 SVGAGI come from the germline V gene.